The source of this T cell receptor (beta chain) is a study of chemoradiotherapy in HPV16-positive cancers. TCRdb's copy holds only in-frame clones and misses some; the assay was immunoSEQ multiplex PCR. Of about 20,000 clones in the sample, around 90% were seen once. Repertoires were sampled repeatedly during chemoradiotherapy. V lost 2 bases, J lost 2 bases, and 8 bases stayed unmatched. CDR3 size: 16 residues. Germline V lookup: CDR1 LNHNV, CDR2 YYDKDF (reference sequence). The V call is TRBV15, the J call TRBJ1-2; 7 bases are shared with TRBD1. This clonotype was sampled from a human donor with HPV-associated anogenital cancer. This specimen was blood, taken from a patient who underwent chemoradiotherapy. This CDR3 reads CATSRTRQGVNYGYTF. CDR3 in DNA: TGTGCCACCAGCAGAACCCGACAGGGCGTGAACTATGGCTACACCTTC.